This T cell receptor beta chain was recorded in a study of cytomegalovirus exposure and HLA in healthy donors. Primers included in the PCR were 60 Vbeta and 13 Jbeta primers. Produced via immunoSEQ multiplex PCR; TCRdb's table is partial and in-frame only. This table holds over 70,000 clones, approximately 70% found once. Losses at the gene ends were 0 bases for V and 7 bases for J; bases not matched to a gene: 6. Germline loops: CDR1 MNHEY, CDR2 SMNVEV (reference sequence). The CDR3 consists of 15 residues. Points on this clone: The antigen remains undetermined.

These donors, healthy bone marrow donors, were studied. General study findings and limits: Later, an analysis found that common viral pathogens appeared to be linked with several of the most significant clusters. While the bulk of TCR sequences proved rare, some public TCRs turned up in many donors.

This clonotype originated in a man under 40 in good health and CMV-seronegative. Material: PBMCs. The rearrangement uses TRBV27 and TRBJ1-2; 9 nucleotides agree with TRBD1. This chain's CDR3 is CASSLSGQGPGGYTF. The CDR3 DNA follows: TGTGCCAGCAGTTTATCGGGACAGGGACCGGGTGGCTACACCTTC.